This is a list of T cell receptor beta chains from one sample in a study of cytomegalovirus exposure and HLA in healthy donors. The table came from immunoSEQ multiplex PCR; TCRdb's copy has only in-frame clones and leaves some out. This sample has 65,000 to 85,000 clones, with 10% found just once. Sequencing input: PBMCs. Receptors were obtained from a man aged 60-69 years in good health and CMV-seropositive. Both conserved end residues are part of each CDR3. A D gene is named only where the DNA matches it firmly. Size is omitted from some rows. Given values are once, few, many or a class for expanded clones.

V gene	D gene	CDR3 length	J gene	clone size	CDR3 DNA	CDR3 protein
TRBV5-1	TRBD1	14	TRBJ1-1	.	TGCGCCAGCCAGACAGGGGAGGATTACACTGAAGCTTTCTTT	CASQTGEDYTEAFF
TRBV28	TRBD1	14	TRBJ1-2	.	TGTGCCAGCAGCCAGGACAGGGGATACTATGGCTACACCTTC	CASSQDRGYYGYTF
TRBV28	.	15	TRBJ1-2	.	TGTGCCAGCAGTATTGGGGCAGGGGAAGTCTATGGCTACACCTTC	CASSIGAGEVYGYTF
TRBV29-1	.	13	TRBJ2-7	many	TGCAGCGTCCCTGTAGAGGGTACCTACGAGCAGTACTTC	CSVPVEGTYEQYF
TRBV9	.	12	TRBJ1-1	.	TGTGCCAGCAGTCGGGGGAACACTGAAGCTTTCTTT	CASSRGNTEAFF
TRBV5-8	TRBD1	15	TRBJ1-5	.	TGTGCCAGCACCCAAGGACAGGGGCTTAATCAGCCCCAGCATTTT	CASTQGQGLNQPQHF
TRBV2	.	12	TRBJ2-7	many	TGTGCCAGCAGTGAAGCCACAACCGAGCAGTACTTC	CASSEATTEQYF
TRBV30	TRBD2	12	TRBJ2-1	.	TGTGCCTGGAGTGCAGAGACTAGCGGGAAATTCTTC	CAWSAETSGKFF
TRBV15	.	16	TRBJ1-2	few	TGTGCCACCAGCACAAATAGAGAAGAAATTAACTATGGCTACACCTTC	CATSTNREEINYGYTF
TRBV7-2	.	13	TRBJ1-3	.	TGTGCCAGCAGCTTAGTAGCGGGAGACACCATATATTTT	CASSLVAGDTIYF
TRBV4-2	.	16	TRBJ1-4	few	TGTGCCAGCAGCCAGGGGGACGGGGGGGCAGGTGAAAAACTGTTTTTT	CASSQGDGGAGEKLFF
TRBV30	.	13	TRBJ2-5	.	TGTGCCTGGAGTGTGAGAGGTTTGGAGACCCAGTACTTC	CAWSVRGLETQYF
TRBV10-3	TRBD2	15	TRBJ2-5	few	TGTGCCATCAGTGACGTAGCGGGAGGAGGAGAGACCCAGTACTTC	CAISDVAGGGETQYF
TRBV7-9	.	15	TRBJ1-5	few	TGTGCCAGCAGCTTAGACGGGGGAAGGGATCAGCCCCAGCATTTT	CASSLDGGRDQPQHF
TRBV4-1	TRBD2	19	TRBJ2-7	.	TGCGCCAGCAGCCAAGGGACCTTCGGCTTAGGCGGGAGTAAGTACGAGCAGTACTTC	CASSQGTFGLGGSKYEQYF
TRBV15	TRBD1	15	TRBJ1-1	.	TGTGCCACCAGCAGGGACAGGGGATTACTTACTGAAGCTTTCTTT	CATSRDRGLLTEAFF
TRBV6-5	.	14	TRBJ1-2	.	TGTGCCAGCAGTTACGTGGCAGGGGCCGATGGCTACACCTTC	CASSYVAGADGYTF
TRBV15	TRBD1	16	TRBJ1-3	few	TGTGCCACCAGCAGTGCTACAGGGGAACCTGGAAACACCATATATTTT	CATSSATGEPGNTIYF
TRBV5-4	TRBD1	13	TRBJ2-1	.	TGTGCCAGCAGCACGGGACAGGGGTTTGAGCAGTTCTTC	CASSTGQGFEQFF
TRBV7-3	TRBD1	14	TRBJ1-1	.	TGTGCCAGCAGTCTTACAGGGGAAAGAACTGAAGCTTTCTTT	CASSLTGERTEAFF
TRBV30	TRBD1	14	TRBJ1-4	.	TGTGCCTCCACAGGCGGGACAGTAAATGAAAAACTGTTTTTT	CASTGGTVNEKLFF
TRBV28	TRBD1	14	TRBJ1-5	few	TGTGCCAGCAGTACAGGGGGTATGGTTCAGCCCCAGCATTTT	CASSTGGMVQPQHF
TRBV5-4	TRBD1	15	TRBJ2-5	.	TGTGCCAGCAGCTTGGTTGCACAGGGGCACGAGACCAAGTACTTC	CASSLVAQGHETKYF
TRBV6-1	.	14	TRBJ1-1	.	TGTGCCAGCAGTGTCGGACAGATGAACACTGAAGCTTTCTTT	CASSVGQMNTEAFF
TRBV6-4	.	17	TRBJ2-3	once	TGTGCCAGCAGTTCAACCCCGGGGGGCGGAAGATCAGATACGCAGTATTTT	CASSSTPGGGRSDTQYF
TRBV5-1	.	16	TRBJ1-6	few	TGCGCCAGCAGCCCGGACAGTAGCTCCTATAATTCACCCCTCCACTTT	CASSPDSSSYNSPLHF
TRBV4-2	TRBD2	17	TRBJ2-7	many	TGTGCCAGCAGCCGCCGGCTAGGTACGGGGGGGGACGACGAGCAGTACTTC	CASSRRLGTGGDDEQYF
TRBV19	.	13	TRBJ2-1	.	TGTGCCAGTAGTATACCCCGGAGGAATGAGCAGTTCTTC	CASSIPRRNEQFF